The 27 T cell receptor beta chains given below trace back to one sample, sequenced in a study of vaccination effects on CD4 cells after COVID-19. These TCRs are of unknown antigen specificity. Only in-frame clones appear in the TCRdb table, and some are missing; sequencing was by immunoSEQ multiplex PCR. Found here are tens of thousands of clones, roughly three quarters of them singletons; the top ten hold roughly 12%. The culture ran for 10 days, and then CD4+ T cells were isolated. The input for sequencing was CD4+ T cells from PBMCs cultured without peptide, taken before COVID-19 vaccination. The receptors were sampled from a human donor who had a prior SARS-CoV-2 infection.

This clone was counted between two and nine times. The V call is TRBV2, the J call TRBJ1-2, with 9 nucleotides matching TRBD1. The junction had 9 bases not matched to a gene; V was cut back by 7 bases and J by 3 bases. CDR1 and CDR2 (germline): SNHLY, FYNNEI. The length of the CDR3 is 15 residues. The CDR3 protein is CASKKQGARDYGYTF. CDR3 in DNA: TGTGCCAGCAAGAAACAGGGGGCGAGGGACTATGGCTACACCTTC.

This clone has only one observation. This chain links TRBV6-5 with TRBJ2-1; 10 bases agree with TRBD2. With V trimmed by 7 bases and J by 6 bases, 3 bases remained unmatched. CDR1 MNHEY and CDR2 SVGAGI come from the germline V gene. The CDR3 runs 13 residues. The CDR3 reads CASKLAGINEQFF. CDR3 nucleotides: TGTGCCAGCAAACTAGCGGGGATCAATGAGCAGTTCTTC.

CDR3 residues: CASSSPTSGRTEAFF. The CDR3 DNA reads TGTGCCAGCAGCTCGCCCACCTCAGGGAGAACTGAAGCTTTCTTT. The chain is built from TRBV11-1 and TRBJ1-1, with D maybe TRBD1 (5 bases). Trimming stripped 4 bases from V and 5 bases from J, with 17 bases between. The CDR3 has 15 residues. CDR1 and CDR2 from the germline V gene are SGHAT and FQDESV (reference sequence).

The chain links TRBV11-3 to TRBJ2-1; 7 nucleotides match TRBD2. CDR1 and CDR2 from the germline V gene are SGHNT and YENEEA. J gave up 3 bases and V 1 base, and 6 bases lay outside the gene matches. This CDR3 comprises 16 residues. This chain's CDR3 is CASSLVGRENYNEQFF. CDR3 in DNA: TGTGCCAGCAGCTTAGTCGGGCGGGAGAACTACAATGAGCAGTTCTTC. The whole variable domain, remainder taken from reference TRBV11-3 and TRBJ2-1, is EAGVVQSPRYKIIEKKQPVAFWCNPISGHNTLYWYLQNLGQGPELLIRYENEEAVDDSQLPKDRFSAERLKGVDSTLKIQPAELGDSAVYLCASSLVGRENYNEQFFGPGTRLTVL.

The genes are TRBV6-2 or TRBV6-3 and TRBJ2-7; TRBD2 might be the D (5 bases). Trimming left V 2 bases short and J 7 bases short, with 21 bases between. Germline CDR1 MNHEY, CDR2 SVGEGT. CDR3 length: 16 amino acids. The CDR3 sequence: CASSYAMSGSWREQYF. The CDR3 nucleotides read TGTGCCAGCAGTTACGCGATGAGTGGGAGTTGGCGGGAGCAGTACTTC.

V and J are TRBV7-8 and TRBJ2-1; 9 positions match TRBD2. The V gene end was trimmed by 2 bases and the J gene end by 9 bases; junction bases not matched to a gene: 5. The CDR3 is 14 residues long. Germline V lookup: CDR1 SGHVS, CDR2 FQNEAQ. The CDR3 region has the DNA TGTGCCAGCAGCTTATTAGCGGGAGTTTTTGAGCAGTTCTTC. The encoded protein is CASSLLAGVFEQFF.

The chain recombines TRBV19 with TRBJ1-5; D remains ambiguous. Trimming stripped 3 bases from V and 0 bases from J, with 9 bases between. Germline V gene lookup returns CDR1 LNHDA and CDR2 SQIVND (reference sequence). The CDR3 has 15 residues. The CDR3 DNA sequence: TGTGCCAGTAGTATGTTGCGATCTAGCAATCAGCCCCAGCATTTT. Protein product: CASSMLRSSNQPQHF.

J is TRBJ1-1 and V is TRBV20-1, with D hard to call. V gave up 3 bases and J gave up 11 bases, with 16 bases separating them. From germline, CDR1 is DFQATT and CDR2 SNEGSKA (reference sequence). This CDR3 region has 12 residues. The CDR3 DNA is TGCAGTGCTAGTTTGTGGCCAGCGAGGGCTTTCTTT. Encoded protein: CSASLWPARAFF.

For the CDR3, the DNA is TGTGCCAGCAGTTATGGTAGTTACGAGCAGTACTTC. Translated, it gives CASSYGSYEQYF. The chain joins TRBV12-3 or TRBV12-4 to TRBJ2-7; D not certain. The CDR3 contains 12 residues. V lost 4 bases and J lost 4, with 8 bases in between.

This clone showed up just once. V gene TRBV7-2 combines with J gene TRBJ2-7, with 7 bases identical to TRBD2. The CDR3 is 15 residues long. The J segment lost 4 bases and the V segment lost 1 base, leaving 7 bases of the junction unmatched. Germline values: CDR1 SGHTA, CDR2 FQGNSA. The DNA of the CDR3 is TGTGCCAGCAGCTTAGTGACTAGCACGAGGTACGAGCAGTACTTC. It encodes CASSLVTSTRYEQYF.

The sample holds a few counts of this clone. V and J are TRBV5-4 and TRBJ1-2; 10 bases fit TRBD1. After removal of 4 bases from V and 7 bases from J, the junction contained 10 bases not matched to a gene. This CDR3 contains 15 residues. Germline CDR1 SGHNT, CDR2 YYREEE (reference sequence). In nucleotides, the CDR3 is TGTGCCAGCAGCGCTCCGGGACAGGGGAAATCTGGCTACACCTTC. Translating gives CASSAPGQGKSGYTF.

This clone was seen only once. The chain joins TRBV6-5 to TRBJ1-2; D unclear. Trimming removed 0 bases at V and 1 base at J, with 12 bases between. The CDR3 runs 16 residues. Germline V gives CDR1 MNHEY, CDR2 SVGAGI. The CDR3 DNA reads TGTGCCAGCAGTTACTCGAAGACCACTAGTAACTATGGCTACACCTTC. Translating gives CASSYSKTTSNYGYTF.

The chain has TRBV15 and TRBJ2-7; no definite D call. In germline, CDR1 is LNHNV, CDR2 YYDKDF (reference sequence). This CDR3 comprises 15 residues. Trimming shortened V by 1 base and J by 2 bases, and 12 bases separated the two germline ends. In DNA form, the CDR3 reads TGTGCCACCAGCAGAGTCCCCGGGCCGGCCTACGAGCAGTACTTC. This gives the protein CATSRVPGPAYEQYF.

This clone was seen a single time. The chain employs TRBV21-1 and TRBJ2-6. TRBV21-1 is noted as a pseudogene. The CDR3 is made up of 15 amino acids. CDR3 nucleotide sequence: TGTGCCAGCAGCCACCGACCTGTGGGGGCCAACGTCCTGACTTTC. Translating it yields CASSHRPVGANVLTF.

V gene TRBV5-5 combines with J gene TRBJ2-3, with 8 bases fitting TRBD2. The CDR3 is made up of 15 amino acids. V lost 1 base and J lost 5; bases outside the gene matches: 6. Germline V CDR1 and CDR2: SGHKS, YYEKEE (reference sequence). CDR3 sequence: CASSLLAGGIDTQYF. The CDR3 DNA sequence: TGTGCCAGCAGCTTGCTTGCGGGAGGAATAGATACGCAGTATTTT. The full variable domain, in which reference TRBV5-5 and TRBJ2-3 provide the parts outside the CDR3, is DAGVTQSPTHLIKTRGQQVTLRCSPISGHKSVSWYQQVLGQGPQFIFQYYEKEERGRGNFPDRFSARQFPNYSSELNVNALLLGDSALYLCASSLLAGGIDTQYFGPGTRLTVL.

V usage is TRBV5-1 and J usage is TRBJ2-3; D gene uncertain. Germline V gene data show CDR1 as SGHRS and CDR2 as YFSETQ. The CDR3 totals 14 residues. V lost 0 bases to trimming and J lost 2 bases, with 7 bases between them. CDR3 bases: TGCGCCAGCAGCTTGGGGGCCCTCACAGATACGCAGTATTTT. It specifies CASSLGALTDTQYF.

The V gene is TRBV30, the J gene TRBJ2-3; no firm D call. Germline V gives CDR1 GTSNPN, CDR2 SVGIG (reference sequence). This CDR3 contains 16 residues. Trimming left V 0 bases short and J 2 bases short, with 15 bases between. The CDR3 DNA reads as TGTGCCTGGAGTGTACCCAAAAGGGCCTCCACAGATACGCAGTATTTT. Its protein product is CAWSVPKRASTDTQYF.

The chain joins TRBV4-1 to TRBJ2-3; D not resolved. CDR1 and CDR2 from the germline V gene are MGHRA and YSYEKL. Deletions cut 4 bases from V and 9 bases from J, with 23 bases between. CDR3 length equals 16 residues. The CDR3 DNA reads TGCGCCAGCAGCCCTCACTTACTTCTTCGGGTTCGGACGCAGTATTTT. Protein product: CASSPHLLLRVRTQYF.

This clone was seen a handful of times. The rearrangement links TRBV5-8 to TRBJ1-2, with TRBD1 matching over 9 bases. The junction had 6 bases not matched to a gene; V was cut back by 1 base and J by 8 bases. The length of the CDR3 is 14 residues. CDR1 SGHTS and CDR2 YDEGEE come from the germline V gene. The CDR3 DNA sequence: TGTGCCAGCAGCTTGTACAGGGGGCGTGGAGGCTACACCTTC. Translating it yields CASSLYRGRGGYTF.

This chain joins TRBV7-2 and TRBJ1-1; D is ambiguous. This CDR3 is 15 amino acids long. Germline lookup yields CDR1 SGHTA and CDR2 FQGNSA. Trimming cost V 0 bases and J 1 base, with 9 bases left between them. The CDR3 here is CASSLAGWENTEAFF. The CDR3 DNA is TGTGCCAGCAGCTTAGCAGGGTGGGAGAACACTGAAGCTTTCTTT.

The rearrangement joins TRBV5-1 to TRBJ2-5; TRBD2 agrees at 8 bases. CDR1 and CDR2 from the germline V gene are SGHRS and YFSETQ. The CDR3 has 16 amino acids. Trimming took 1 base from V and 0 from J; bases not matched to a gene: 5. The CDR3 sequence is CASSLQSSGYQETQYF. DNA for the CDR3: TGCGCCAGCAGCTTGCAGTCTAGCGGGTACCAAGAGACCCAGTACTTC.

The CDR3: CASSERVAAGGYTF. CDR3 sequence (DNA): TGTGCCAGCAGTGAAAGGGTGGCGGCGGGTGGCTACACCTTC. The chain combines TRBV2 with TRBJ1-2; no definite D call. Trimming pared 2 bases from V and 7 bases from J, leaving 14 bases between. CDR3 length: 14 amino acids. Germline loops: CDR1 SNHLY, CDR2 FYNNEI.

The V gene is TRBV11-3, the J gene TRBJ1-1; D gene ambiguous. V lost 0 bases to trimming and J lost 4 bases, with 6 bases between them. Germline V lookup: CDR1 SGHNT, CDR2 YENEEA. CDR3 length equals 13 residues. The CDR3 protein is CASSLEAGTEAFF. CDR3 DNA: TGTGCCAGCAGCTTAGAAGCCGGCACTGAAGCTTTCTTT.

CDR3 region: CASSPTRLRSYEQYF. The CDR3 DNA sequence: TGTGCCAGCAGCCCTACGAGACTGAGGTCCTACGAGCAGTACTTC. The rearrangement joins TRBV4-2 to TRBJ2-7; D gene unclear. The CDR3 runs to 15 residues. Trimming removed 4 bases from V and 1 base from J, with 14 bases in between. Germline V gene data show CDR1 as LGHNA and CDR2 as YNFKEQ.

The V call is TRBV5-1, the J call TRBJ1-1, with D possibly being TRBD1 (6 bases). V shed 3 bases and J shed 3 bases, with 15 bases lying between them. CDR1 is SGHRS, CDR2 YFSETQ, per germline. The CDR3 sequence is 15 residues long. The CDR3 DNA is TGCGCCAGCAGCTGGGCGGGGGCAGGTGACACTGAAGCTTTCTTT. It specifies CASSWAGAGDTEAFF.

The genes are TRBV4-2 and TRBJ2-2, with no clear D. V was cut by 1 base and J by 6 bases, with 12 bases left in between. The CDR3 is made up of 15 amino acids. Germline lookup yields CDR1 LGHNA and CDR2 YNFKEQ. The CDR3 sequence: CASSQGVPGAGELFF. The CDR3 nucleotides are TGTGCCAGCAGCCAAGGGGTTCCGGGCGCCGGGGAGCTGTTTTTT.

V and J are TRBV12-3 or TRBV12-4 and TRBJ1-3, with D perhaps TRBD1 (5 bases). The CDR3 spans 12 residues. V dropped 8 bases and J dropped 2 bases, with 7 bases sitting between them. The CDR3 spells CASSGAGNTIYF. CDR3 sequence (DNA): TGTGCCAGCTCGGGGGCTGGAAACACCATATATTTT.